The entry below describes one T cell receptor (beta chain). This receptor's antigen is unknown. Base-call qualities are not available, and no considerably larger clone is one nucleotide away. The entry originates in a study of cytomegalovirus exposure and HLA in healthy donors (dated by TCRdb to about 2017). Concerning the study at large: The 550 to 750 repertoires of the first cohort and the approximately 110 validation repertoires were produced on the same platform, according to a later analysis. The study was designed to test whether signatures of past pathogen exposure could be identified by cataloging public T cell receptors. Besides the first cohort of about 730 subjects, a separate validation cohort made up of 120 different subjects was used. The study combined high-throughput TCR immunosequencing, statistical association of individual TCRs with disease status, and machine learning to predict cytomegalovirus infection status. Findings and caveats that apply to the study as a whole: Most TCR sequences were seen in very few donors, while some public TCRs were found in many individuals. Of the cluster scores, approximately 95% were above 0 in a later analysis, which found that TCRs clustered in the first cohort also tended to co-occur in the 110 or so validation repertoires. In the study, roughly 160 TCR beta chains were listed as associated with cytomegalovirus. Three of the identified cytomegalovirus-associated TCR beta chains were confirmed in vitro to be specific for cytomegalovirus antigens. The classifier was reported to diagnose cytomegalovirus status with high specificity and sensitivity in both the original and validation cohorts. The validation cohort had no HLA typing available for a later analysis, so co-occurrence within that cohort was assessed over all 130 or so repertoires. It was suggested by the authors that the approach could potentially be generalized to other disease states and immunological phenotypes.

The CDR3 measures 15 amino acids from cysteine to phenylalanine. Only CDR3 DNA remains: 45 bases, in frame from the first base. The germline ends are 9 bases apart after V is trimmed by 2 bases and J by 0 bases. CDR1 and CDR2 are read off the germline V gene as SGHRS and YFSETQ. Separate from the roughly 650-subject first cohort, the validation cohort of some 130 subjects was the group to which the donors belonged. Receptor amplification or capture employed the immunoSEQ multiplex PCR assay. Per the source publication's procedure: A statistical classification framework was built for diagnosing cytomegalovirus status from the catalog of TCR beta chain sequences. TCRdb provides this immuneACCESS table in a form limited to in-frame rearrangements. Some clones are lacking; in checked studies, under half of them reflect an unresolved V gene, and why the rest are absent is not known. V and J calls and clone size are as listed in that table; D and trimming were resolved from the DNA. This sample has over 120,000 clones in its table, and over 80% of those were observed once. Of the sample, roughly 6.7% falls within the top ten clones.

Sequences were obtained from PBMCs. This chain is built from TRBV5-1 and TRBJ2-1; no D gene call is confident. This TCR was recovered from a woman younger than 45 in good health and CMV-seropositive. The DNA reads as follows: TGCGCCAGCAGCTTTGAACTGTTCTCCTACAATGAGCAGTTCTTC. Protein translation: CASSFELFSYNEQFF.